This TCR beta chain was sequenced in a study of blood T cell repertoires in COVID-19. The repertoire was sequenced with immunoSEQ multiplex PCR; TCRdb's copy has only in-frame clones and lacks some. The table shows a few hundred thousand clones, with under 90% occurring only once. The sequenced sample was PBMCs or T cells enriched from blood (not recorded which). This TCR was sampled from a woman younger than 45 who had recovered from COVID-19.

Written as DNA, the CDR3 is TGTGCCAGCAGTTTAATGACGGGATTAGGCTCCTACAATGAGCAGTTCTTC. It specifies CASSLMTGLGSYNEQFF. This chain connects TRBV27 to TRBJ2-1; perhaps TRBD2 as D (5 bases). V lost 2 bases to trimming and J lost 0 bases, with 14 bases between them. Per germline, CDR1 MNHEY and CDR2 SMNVEV (reference sequence). CDR3 length equals 17 residues.